The 25 T cell receptor beta chains presented below share a single source sample, sequenced in a study of T cell changes during pregnancy in multiple sclerosis. Data came from immunoSEQ multiplex PCR; TCRdb stores just in-frame clones and leaves some out. The profile shows 20,000 to 25,000 clones, approximately 92% of them singletons. This material consisted of CD8+ T cells from peripheral blood mononuclear cells, taken in the third trimester of pregnancy. These receptors originate from a female donor with multiple sclerosis, enrolled in a pregnancy study.

V and J are TRBV4-1 and TRBJ2-7, with D perhaps matching TRBD2 (6 bases). Germline V gene lookup returns CDR1 MGHRA and CDR2 YSYEKL. Trimming took off 0 bases at V and 5 bases at J, with 17 bases between the two ends. The CDR3 consists of 16 residues. The CDR3 region has the DNA TGCGCCAGCAGCCAAGATCGTGGTCTCGGAGGGGACGAGCAGTACTTC. The encoded protein is CASSQDRGLGGDEQYF.

The chain is built from TRBV5-1 and TRBJ2-7; tentative D call: TRBD1 (6 bases). CDR1 SGHRS and CDR2 YFSETQ come from the germline V gene. V was trimmed by 3 bases and J by 2 bases, leaving 12 bases between them. The CDR3 is made up of 14 amino acids. CDR3 DNA sequence: TGCGCCAGCAGCTCACCGGACAGAGCCTACGAGCAGTACTTC. This encodes CASSSPDRAYEQYF.

The chain has TRBV9 and TRBJ2-7; 10 positions agree with TRBD1. This CDR3 comprises 14 residues. With 4 bases clipped from V and 2 bases from J, the junction kept 3 bases outside the gene matches. Germline CDR1 and CDR2: SGDLS and YYNGEE. This chain's CDR3 is CASSPGQGAYEQYF. The CDR3 DNA is TGTGCCAGCAGCCCTGGACAGGGGGCCTACGAGCAGTACTTC.

The V and J genes are TRBV11-1 and TRBJ2-7, with 8 bases identical to TRBD1. The CDR3 loop spans 15 amino acids. Germline V gene data show CDR1 as SGHAT and CDR2 as FQDESV (reference sequence). With 6 bases clipped from V and 1 base from J, the junction kept 8 bases outside the gene matches. The CDR3 spells CASSQGQVLSYEQYF. In DNA form, the CDR3 reads TGTGCCAGCAGTCAGGGACAGGTCCTTTCCTACGAGCAGTACTTC.

The V and J genes are TRBV29-1 and TRBJ1-3, with a possible D match to TRBD1 (5 bases). The CDR3 spans 14 residues. V was trimmed by 2 bases and J by 0 bases, leaving 8 bases between them. CDR1 and CDR2 (germline): SQVTM, ANQGSEA. CDR3: CSVEWQGSGNTIYF. The CDR3 nucleotides read TGCAGCGTTGAATGGCAGGGCTCTGGAAACACCATATATTTT.

The chain employs TRBV5-1 and TRBJ2-7; tentative D call: TRBD2 (6 bases). The V end was cut by 3 bases, the J end by 3 bases, with 13 bases between. From germline, CDR1 is SGHRS and CDR2 YFSETQ. This CDR3 comprises 14 residues. CDR3 DNA: TGCGCCAGCAGCTCCCGGGACTGGAACTACGAGCAGTACTTC. Protein sequence: CASSSRDWNYEQYF.

The V call is TRBV27, the J call TRBJ1-2; a possible D gene is TRBD1 (6 bases). Between the trimmed V and J ends, which lost 4 bases and 1 base, there was a span of 7 bases. CDR1 and CDR2 from the germline V gene are MNHEY and SMNVEV (reference sequence). CDR3 length equals 13 residues. CDR3 loop: CASSWTVNYGYTF. CDR3 in DNA: TGTGCCAGCAGTTGGACAGTTAACTATGGCTACACCTTC.

The genes are TRBV6-1 and TRBJ2-7; TRBD1 is a possible D gene (6 bases). The CDR3 has 13 amino acids. V gave up 5 bases and J gave up 3 bases, with 11 bases separating them. CDR1 and CDR2 from the germline V gene are MNHNS and SASEGT. The CDR3 DNA is TGTGCCAGCAGTCCTACAGGGCGCTACGAGCAGTACTTC. Its translation: CASSPTGRYEQYF.

Only one count was recorded for this clone. The V gene is TRBV29-1, the J gene TRBJ1-1; TRBD1 matches at 9 bases. Germline V gives CDR1 SQVTM, CDR2 ANQGSEA. This CDR3 region has 16 residues. V shed 3 bases, J shed 5 bases, and the junction held 13 bases outside the gene matches. The chain's CDR3 is CSVDPGQGGLRTEAFF. The CDR3 DNA sequence: TGCAGCGTTGATCCGGGACAGGGCGGTTTAAGGACTGAAGCTTTCTTT. The whole variable domain, filled in from reference TRBV29-1 and TRBJ1-1, reads SAVISQKPSRDICQRGTSLTIQCQVDSQVTMMFWYRQQPGQSLTLIATANQGSEATYESGFVIDKFPISRPNLTFSTLTVSNMSPEDSSIYLCSVDPGQGGLRTEAFFGQGTRLTVV.

The chain carries TRBV9 and TRBJ2-5, with D maybe TRBD2 (8 bases). The J call may not be correct, given that the DNA end is closer to TRBJ2-7. Germline CDR1 SGDLS, CDR2 YYNGEE. CDR3 size: 19 residues. The CDR3: CASSVRGRIAGRSSYEQYF. DNA for the CDR3: TGTGCCAGCAGCGTAAGGGGGCGGATAGCGGGAAGGAGCTCCTACGAGCAGTACTTC.

This chain uses TRBV7-8 with TRBJ2-7, with 9 bases fitting TRBD1. J lost 3 bases, V lost 1 base, and 13 bases had no gene match. This CDR3 is built from 18 residues. Germline assignment: CDR1 SGHVS and CDR2 FQNEAQ. The CDR3 DNA reads as TGTGCCAGCAGCTTAGTGGGCCCGGGACAGGGTAGGTTCTACGAGCAGTACTTC. Its protein product is CASSLVGPGQGRFYEQYF.

This chain joins TRBV7-6 and TRBJ2-6, with D possibly matching TRBD2 (6 bases). V was pared by 2 bases and J by 4 bases, with 12 bases between. Germline CDR1 and CDR2: SGHVS and FNYEAQ. The CDR3 covers 16 residues. DNA of the CDR3: TGTGCCAGCAGCTTAACGGGAGTGTTGGGGGCCAACGTCCTGACTTTC. Translation: CASSLTGVLGANVLTF.

V usage is TRBV5-1 and J usage is TRBJ2-3, with 9 bases that match TRBD2. In germline, CDR1 is SGHRS, CDR2 YFSETQ. V shed 3 bases, J shed 5 bases, and the junction held 10 bases outside the gene matches. The CDR3 sequence is 16 residues long. CDR3 residues: CASSSPYGTSQDTQYF. CDR3 coding DNA: TGCGCCAGCAGCTCACCGTATGGGACTAGCCAAGATACGCAGTATTTT. Full variable domain (missing parts from reference TRBV5-1 and TRBJ2-3): KAGVTQTPRYLIKTRGQQVTLSCSPISGHRSVSWYQQTPGQGLQFLFEYFSETQRNKGNFPGRFSGRQFSNSRSEMNVSTLELGDSALYLCASSSPYGTSQDTQYFGPGTRLTVL.

V and J are TRBV5-6 and TRBJ1-1, with a tentative D call TRBD1 (5 bases). The CDR3 has 13 residues. V was clipped by 0 bases and J by 4 bases, with 7 bases between them. In germline, CDR1 is SGHDT, CDR2 YYEEEE. The CDR3 DNA reads as TGTGCCAGCAGCTTGGGGAGGGGCACTGAAGCTTTCTTT. Amino acid sequence: CASSLGRGTEAFF.

This sequence joins TRBV2 and TRBJ2-3; TRBD2 is a possible D gene (6 bases). V gave up 2 bases and J gave up 0 bases, with 21 bases separating them. The CDR3 has 19 amino acids. Germline CDR1 is SNHLY and CDR2 is FYNNEI. The CDR3 coding sequence is TGTGCCAGCAGTGAAAGGCCCCCAAGGCGGGGCGCTAGCACAGATACGCAGTATTTT. Its protein product is CASSERPPRRGASTDTQYF.

The chain is built from TRBV14 and TRBJ2-7, with D maybe TRBD2 (5 bases). The germline CDR1 and CDR2 sequences are SGHDN and FVKESK. This CDR3 comprises 13 residues. V lost 1 base and J lost 6, with 10 bases in between. This CDR3 reads CASSQVGVPEQYF. DNA for the CDR3: TGTGCCAGCAGCCAAGTCGGGGTTCCCGAGCAGTACTTC. Full variable domain (rest looked up from reference TRBV14 and TRBJ2-7): EAGVTQFPSHSVIEKGQTVTLRCDPISGHDNLYWYRRVMGKEIKFLLHFVKESKQDESGMPNNRFLAERTGGTYSTLKVQPAELEDSGVYFCASSQVGVPEQYFGPGTRLTVT.

V is TRBV5-5 and J is TRBJ1-1; possibly TRBD1 for D (6 bases). The V end was cut by 1 base, the J end by 3 bases, with 22 bases between. Per the germline V gene, CDR1 is SGHKS and CDR2 is YYEKEE (reference sequence). CDR3 length: 18 amino acids. CDR3 protein: CASSLFVLEAGDYTEAFF. The CDR3 bases are TGTGCCAGCAGCTTGTTTGTTTTAGAGGCAGGGGATTACACTGAAGCTTTCTTT. Based on the CDR3 plus reference TRBV5-5 and TRBJ1-1, the full variable domain is DAGVTQSPTHLIKTRGQQVTLRCSPISGHKSVSWYQQVLGQGPQFIFQYYEKEERGRGNFPDRFSARQFPNYSSELNVNALLLGDSALYLCASSLFVLEAGDYTEAFFGQGTRLTVV.

The chain employs TRBV9 and TRBJ1-2; perhaps TRBD1 as D (6 bases). Germline CDR1 and CDR2: SGDLS and YYNGEE. Between the trimmed V and J ends, which lost 4 bases and 0 bases, there was a span of 16 bases. The CDR3 length is 16 residues. The CDR3 sequence: CASSPAGGLANYGYTF. The CDR3 bases are TGTGCCAGCAGCCCCGCGGGGGGGCTCGCTAACTATGGCTACACCTTC.

The chain is built from TRBV5-4 and TRBJ1-5, with a weak D call TRBD1 (6 bases). Germline V CDR1 and CDR2: SGHNT, YYREEE (reference sequence). V gave up 9 bases and J gave up 2 bases, with 15 bases separating them. The CDR3 length is 14 residues. The CDR3 DNA sequence: TGTGCCACCTCTATAGGGGGAGGCAATCAGCCCCAGCATTTT. Its translation: CATSIGGGNQPQHF.

The chain has TRBV27 and TRBJ1-2, with 7 bases lining up with TRBD1. Germline V gene lookup returns CDR1 MNHEY and CDR2 SMNVEV (reference sequence). CDR3 size: 17 residues. V trimming: 0 bases; J trimming: 8 bases; junction bases outside the gene matches: 15. The chain's CDR3 is CASSLSGDRARHRGYTF. The CDR3 bases are TGTGCCAGCAGTTTATCGGGAGACAGGGCTAGGCATAGGGGCTACACCTTC.

This rearrangement joins TRBV15 to TRBJ2-6; unclear D gene. The length of the CDR3 is 15 residues. Trimming stripped 1 base from V and 2 bases from J, with 6 bases between. Germline lookup yields CDR1 LNHNV and CDR2 YYDKDF (reference sequence). This chain's CDR3 is CATSRALAGANVLTF. CDR3 in DNA: TGTGCCACCAGCAGAGCACTTGCTGGGGCCAACGTCCTGACTTTC.

The V call is TRBV4-1, the J call TRBJ1-1, with 10 positions matching TRBD1. This CDR3 comprises 15 residues. V lost 3 bases and J lost 4; bases outside the gene matches: 5. Looked up from germline, CDR1 is MGHRA and CDR2 is YSYEKL. This CDR3 is CASSHWTGGSTEAFF. CDR3 in DNA: TGCGCCAGCAGCCACTGGACAGGGGGGTCCACTGAAGCTTTCTTT.

This clone was detected only once. The chain carries TRBV30 and TRBJ2-5; TRBD1 is a possible D gene (6 bases). Trimming took off 5 bases at V and 7 bases at J, with 20 bases between the two ends. This CDR3 region has 14 residues. Germline CDR1 GTSNPN, CDR2 SVGIG (reference sequence). Here the CDR3 reads CAWGSGSGAGTQYF. For the CDR3, the DNA is TGTGCCTGGGGATCGGGGTCAGGGGCCGGGACCCAGTACTTC.

The genes are TRBV27 and TRBJ1-1; D possibly corresponds to TRBD1 (5 bases). V lost 6 bases, J lost 4 bases, and 15 bases lay in between. The CDR3 is 14 residues long. Germline V gives CDR1 MNHEY, CDR2 SMNVEV (reference sequence). CDR3 in DNA: TGTGCCAGCAGCCTGGACCGGGGGGGCACTGAAGCTTTCTTT. Amino acids: CASSLDRGGTEAFF.

The chain combines TRBV10-2 with TRBJ2-1, with TRBD2 identical over 10 bases. Germline assignment: CDR1 WSHSY and CDR2 SAAADI. The V segment lost 6 bases and the J segment 6 bases; nucleotides outside the gene matches: 8. The CDR3 length is 15 residues. The CDR3: CASSDLAGVGNEQFF. DNA for the CDR3: TGCGCCAGCAGCGACCTAGCGGGAGTGGGCAATGAGCAGTTCTTC.